Given below is one TCR beta chain in context. Its antigen is undetermined. Because it lacks the conserved phenylalanine or tryptophan at the end, this CDR3 is likely a read error. No DNA is shown, since the ends of the CDR3 on it are uncertain; the CDR3 is the one TCRdb lists. These data belong to a study of breast tumors, draining lymph nodes, adjacent tissues. TCRdb ran MiXCR on the multiplex PCR reads and lists one entry per CDR3 protein. The table has fewer than 200,000 distinct CDR3 sequences, 30% to 35% seen once; the top ten hold around 4%. Study findings and constraints: Tumor TCR diversity was below lymph nodes but above nontumor tissue. Data fit most tumor T cells coming from lymph node, expanding in tumor.

Samples came from axillary lymph nodes draining the breast cancer. The CDR3 is 14 amino acids long, termini counted. CDR1 and CDR2 (germline): MGHDK, SYGVNS. This receptor was taken from a female donor with breast cancer. Some clones in this sample may be carry-over from other donors' samples. The sample taken for sequencing was axillary lymph node tissue. The gene calls are TRBV25-1 and TRBJ2-5. The CDR3 here is CASSEFLGFETRYL.